These 27 T cell receptor beta chains share one sample of origin, sequenced in a study of breast tumors, draining lymph nodes, adjacent tissues (dated by TCRdb to 2015 to 2016). Lymph node samples came from the axillary draining lymph nodes of breast cancer patients. The library was prepared using multiplex PCR. TCRdb shows the sequencer as Illumina HiSeq 2000. TCRdb passed the public sequencing reads through fastp at Q25 and MiXCR, retaining productive beta sequences. Rows matching on CDR3 protein sequence are summarized as one entry with the most common DNA and genes. The sample contains under 150,000 distinct CDR3 sequences, about 20% of them found a single time. The ten largest clones take up over 3% of the sample. The sample consisted of axillary lymph node tissue. All receptors come from a female donor with breast cancer. Some clones in this sample may be carry-over from other donors' samples.

As to this clonotype: A read error may explain this, as a much larger clone is one base away. The gene calls are TRBV20-1 and TRBJ2-2; D may be TRBD2 (7 bases). CDR3 length: 14 residues. V lost 3 bases and J lost 4, with 12 bases in between. The germline V gene encodes CDR1 DFQATT and CDR2 SNEGSKA (reference sequence). The CDR3 DNA is TGCAGTGCTAGTTTTCGGGGGGCCACCGGGGAGCTGTTTTTT. It encodes CSASFRGATGELFF.

This clonotype was seen at least ten times. The V call is TRBV27, the J call TRBJ2-1, with D unresolved. The CDR3 loop spans 13 amino acids. Germline V CDR1 and CDR2: MNHEY, SMNVEV (reference sequence). V was cut by 2 bases and J by 6 bases, with 8 bases left in between. The CDR3 sequence: CASSLGVVNEQFF. In nucleotides, the CDR3 is TGTGCCAGCAGTTTAGGAGTTGTCAATGAGCAGTTCTTC.

This clonotype was detected ten times or more. The rearrangement uses TRBV4-1 and TRBJ2-7; 12 positions match TRBD2. Per the germline V gene, CDR1 is MGHRA and CDR2 is YSYEKL. Losses at the gene ends were 1 base for V and 4 bases for J; bases not matched to a gene: 5. This CDR3 contains 16 residues. The CDR3 nucleotides read TGCGCCAGCAGCCAAGGACTAGCGGGAGTGGGTTACGAGCAGTACTTC. Amino acids: CASSQGLAGVGYEQYF.

As for this clonotype: This is likely a read error, given that the CDR3 carries no conserved phenylalanine or tryptophan at its end. The chain links TRBV6-5 to TRBJ2-5; D remains unclear. Germline CDR1 MNHEY, CDR2 SVGAGI. The CDR3 runs 13 residues. The germline V and J ends were trimmed by 6 bases and 5 bases, with 13 bases remaining between them. The CDR3 region is CASSRAGGETQYL. CDR3 bases: TGTGCCAGCAGCCGCGCAGGTGGGGAGACCCAGTACCTC.

This clonotype occurred many times. V and J are TRBV12-3 or TRBV12-4 and TRBJ1-2; the D gene is possibly TRBD1 (5 bases). Trimming took off 0 bases at V and 5 bases at J, with 10 bases between the two ends. The length of the CDR3 is 14 residues. The CDR3 here is CASSLAGDGYGYTF. For the CDR3, the DNA is TGTGCCAGCAGTTTAGCGGGGGATGGGTATGGCTACACCTTC.

The gene calls are TRBV6-2 or TRBV6-3 and TRBJ2-2; 10 bases align to TRBD2. V was clipped by 6 bases and J by 3 bases; unmatched bases: 4. Germline loops: CDR1 MNHEY, CDR2 SVGEGT. This CDR3 is 15 amino acids long. The DNA of the CDR3 is TGTGCCAGCAGAGAACTAGCGGGGTACACCGGGGAGCTGTTTTTT. Amino acid sequence: CASRELAGYTGELFF.

In its sample, this clonotype was seen many times. This chain links TRBV7-9 with TRBJ2-5; 10 bases are shared with TRBD2. The CDR3 spans 17 residues. CDR1 and CDR2 (germline): SEHNR, FQNEAQ (reference sequence). Trimming at V came to 5 bases and at J to 4 bases, leaving 13 bases not matched to a gene. The CDR3 DNA reads TGTGCCAGCAGCCCTCGTTGGATTAGCGGGGGGATAGAGACCCAGTACTTC. It yields the protein CASSPRWISGGIETQYF.

Concerning this clonotype: A much more abundant neighbour one base away suggests this may be a read error. This sequence joins TRBV6-6 and TRBJ2-1; possible D gene TRBD2, 6 bases. The CDR3 is 12 residues long. CDR1 is MNHNY, CDR2 SVGAGI, per germline (reference sequence). The V gene lost 10 bases and the J gene lost 9 bases, with 16 bases spanning the gap. CDR3 region: CATDLGSGEQFF. In DNA, the CDR3 is TGTGCCACGGATCTCGGGAGCGGTGAGCAGTTCTTC.

The rearrangement joins TRBV28 to TRBJ1-2; 7 positions match TRBD1. This CDR3 spans 13 amino acids. After removal of 6 bases from V and 4 bases from J, the junction contained 5 bases not matched to a gene. Germline CDR1 and CDR2: MDHEN and SYDVKM. This CDR3 reads CASRQQGTYGYTF. In DNA form, the CDR3 reads TGTGCCAGCAGACAACAGGGGACCTATGGCTACACCTTC.

This clonotype has ten or more counts. The chain employs TRBV20-1 and TRBJ2-1; 7 bases agree with TRBD2. The CDR3 loop spans 16 amino acids. The V and J ends lost 0 bases and 6 bases, in that order; junction bases with no gene match: 11. In germline, CDR1 is DFQATT, CDR2 SNEGSKA (reference sequence). This CDR3 is CSAREGGRAFSNEQFF. As DNA, the CDR3 is TGCAGTGCTAGAGAAGGAGGGAGGGCCTTCTCCAATGAGCAGTTCTTC.

This sequence joins TRBV3-1 and TRBJ1-5; D might be TRBD2 (5 bases). The end of the DNA aligns better with TRBJ2-3, so the J call may be wrong. The CDR3 sequence is 14 residues long. Germline V gene lookup returns CDR1 LGHDT and CDR2 YNNKEL (reference sequence). In DNA, the CDR3 is TGTGCCAGCAGCCAATCTGGAGGTGGGCAGCCCCAGTATTTT. Translated, it gives CASSQSGGGQPQYF.

This clonotype was picked up many times. This chain uses TRBV4-1 with TRBJ2-1; TRBD2 might be the D (6 bases). The CDR3 sequence is 15 residues long. Germline V gives CDR1 MGHRA, CDR2 YSYEKL. V was clipped by 0 bases and J by 0 bases, with 6 bases between them. CDR3 in amino acids: CASSQELASYNEQFF. CDR3 coding DNA: TGCGCCAGCAGCCAAGAACTAGCCTCCTACAATGAGCAGTTCTTC.

This clonotype was counted many times. The chain employs TRBV20-1 and TRBJ2-5; no definite D call. Germline assignment: CDR1 DFQATT and CDR2 SNEGSKA (reference sequence). Between the trimmed V and J ends, which lost 5 bases and 4 bases, there was a span of 11 bases. The CDR3 sequence is 12 residues long. The CDR3 region has the DNA TGCAGTGCTTATCCACCCGCAGAGACCCAGTACTTC. Residues: CSAYPPAETQYF.

This clonotype was recorded at least ten times. The genes are TRBV20-1 and TRBJ2-1; weak D call: TRBD2 (5 bases). CDR3 size: 12 residues. The ends were cut back, 1 base at V and 12 bases at J, with 13 bases in the middle. In germline, CDR1 is DFQATT, CDR2 SNEGSKA (reference sequence). The CDR3 loop reads CSARVDLGGQFF. The CDR3 region has the DNA TGCAGTGCTAGAGTGGACCTCGGAGGGCAGTTCTTC.

This clonotype occurred many times. The genes are TRBV4-2 and TRBJ1-4; D unclear. Germline values: CDR1 LGHNA, CDR2 YNFKEQ. The ends were cut back, 5 bases at V and 0 bases at J, with 10 bases in the middle. This CDR3 comprises 15 residues. CDR3 DNA: TGTGCCAGCAGCTCACTCCTTGCAACTAATGAAAAACTGTTTTTT. This gives the protein CASSSLLATNEKLFF.

This clonotype appeared many times. A read error may account for a junction end that differs from germline. The gene calls are TRBV7-7 and TRBJ2-1, with D maybe TRBD2 (6 bases). Germline V gives CDR1 SSHAT, CDR2 FNYEAQ (reference sequence). The CDR3 has 13 residues. The CDR3 bases are TGTGCTAGCAGCCTGGACTATTACAATGAGCAGTTCTTC. This translates into CASSLDYYNEQFF.

In its sample, this clonotype was seen many times. This chain links TRBV19 with TRBJ2-5; TRBD2 matches at 10 bases. V trimming: 1 base; J trimming: 2 bases; junction bases outside the gene matches: 7. The V gene's germline CDR1 is LNHDA and CDR2 SQIVND (reference sequence). CDR3 size: 17 residues. CDR3 sequence (DNA): TGTGCCAGTAGTATAGGCTCTAGCGGGGGCCTTCAAGAGACCCAGTACTTC. It encodes CASSIGSSGGLQETQYF.

This clonotype was recorded many times. The rearrangement uses TRBV12-3 or TRBV12-4 and TRBJ1-6; D is unresolved. There are 13 residues in the CDR3. With 2 bases removed from V and 3 bases from J, the gap between germline ends came to 2 bases. CDR3 region: CASSLHYNSPLHF. CDR3 nucleotide sequence: TGTGCCAGCAGTTTACACTATAATTCACCCCTCCACTTT.

This clonotype showed up many times. The CDR3 DNA is TGTGCCAGCAGTTACTCCCCGGTAGCGGGACAGTACAATGAGCAGTTCTTC. As protein: CASSYSPVAGQYNEQFF. The chain links TRBV6-5 to TRBJ2-1; D is perhaps TRBD2 (8 bases). V lost 0 bases and J lost 4, with 16 bases in between. The CDR3 contains 17 residues. Germline CDR1 and CDR2: MNHEY and SVGAGI.

This clonotype was recorded at least ten times. The J gene is TRBJ2-7, the V gene TRBV29-1; no reliable D call. Germline values: CDR1 SQVTM, CDR2 ANQGSEA. This CDR3 region has 11 residues. V lost 4 bases, J lost 6 bases, and 10 bases lay in between. The CDR3 nucleotides read TGCAGCGTTGGTTTGTGGGGCGAGCAGTACTTC. Its translation is CSVGLWGEQYF.

This clonotype has a count of ten or more. The rearrangement joins TRBV7-6 to TRBJ2-7; D remains unclear. Trimming left V 0 bases short and J 7 bases short, with 4 bases between. The CDR3 consists of 11 residues. Per the germline V gene, CDR1 is SGHVS and CDR2 is FNYEAQ. The CDR3 DNA reads as TGTGCCAGCAGCTTAGCGGAGGAGCAGTACTTC. Its translation: CASSLAEEQYF.

The table lists this clonotype with many counts. This rearrangement joins TRBV10-3 to TRBJ2-3; perhaps TRBD2 as D (6 bases). Germline V gene lookup returns CDR1 ENHRY and CDR2 SYGVKD. This CDR3 contains 13 residues. V was clipped by 9 bases and J by 6 bases, with 16 bases between them. The CDR3 nucleotides read TGTGCCATTGAAGACGGTGGGGGGGATACGCAGTATTTT. This gives the protein CAIEDGGGDTQYF.

In its sample, this clonotype was seen many times. The CDR3 sequence is CSARDGGVADTQYF. In DNA, the CDR3 is TGCAGTGCTAGAGACGGGGGGGTTGCAGATACGCAGTATTTT. The chain joins TRBV20-1 to TRBJ2-3, with TRBD2 identical over 8 bases. CDR1 and CDR2 from the germline V gene are DFQATT and SNEGSKA (reference sequence). V shed 0 bases and J 4 bases; nucleotides not matched to a gene: 3. The length of the CDR3 is 14 residues.

At least ten counts were recorded for this clonotype. The chain is built from TRBV7-9 and TRBJ2-5; D gene unclear. The CDR3 sequence is 13 residues long. Trimming took 5 bases from V and 5 from J, leaving 12 bases between them. Germline V gene lookup returns CDR1 SEHNR and CDR2 FQNEAQ (reference sequence). CDR3 loop: CASSRNQGETQYF. As DNA, the CDR3 is TGTGCCAGCAGCCGGAACCAAGGGGAGACCCAGTACTTC. Using reference TRBV7-9 and TRBJ2-5 for the parts outside the CDR3, the full variable domain is DTGVSQNPRHKITKRGQNVTFRCDPISEHNRLYWYRQTLGQGPEFLTYFQNEAQLEKSRLLSDRFSAERPKGSFSTLEIQRTEQGDSAMYLCASSRNQGETQYFGPGTRLLVL.

This clonotype was detected many times. The V gene is TRBV7-2, the J gene TRBJ2-3; D is possibly TRBD1 (5 bases). The V gene's germline CDR1 is SGHTA and CDR2 FQGNSA. The CDR3 consists of 15 residues. V was cut by 1 base and J by 6 bases, with 14 bases left in between. In DNA form, the CDR3 reads TGTGCCAGCAGCTTAGGACCAGGGATAAGTGATACGCAGTATTTT. It codes for CASSLGPGISDTQYF.

The chain employs TRBV7-9 and TRBJ1-1; D is ambiguous. This CDR3 comprises 15 residues. Germline CDR1 and CDR2: SEHNR and FQNEAQ (reference sequence). The V gene lost 3 bases and the J gene lost 5 bases, with 16 bases spanning the gap. The CDR3 loop is CASSFGSRLTTEAFF. CDR3 in DNA: TGTGCCAGCAGCTTCGGGTCACGTTTAACGACTGAAGCTTTCTTT.

This clonotype was seen repeatedly, ten times or more. The rearrangement joins TRBV5-6 to TRBJ2-5, with 11 bases that match TRBD2. The CDR3 extends over 17 amino acids. Germline lookup yields CDR1 SGHDT and CDR2 YYEEEE. V trimming: 3 bases; J trimming: 0 bases; junction bases outside the gene matches: 7. CDR3 in DNA: TGTGCCAGCAGCTCCGAGACTAGCGGGGCGAACCAAGAGACCCAGTACTTC. It codes for CASSSETSGANQETQYF. The variable domain in full, completed from reference TRBV5-6 and TRBJ2-5, reads DAGVTQSPTHLIKTRGQQVTLRCSPKSGHDTVSWYQQALGQGPQFIFQYYEEEERQRGNFPDRFSGHQFPNYSSELNVNALLLGDSALYLCASSSETSGANQETQYFGPGTRLLVL.